This TCR beta chain was sequenced for a study of identical twins. Germline loops: CDR1 SGHVS, CDR2 FNYEAQ. The CDR3 covers 13 residues. Trimming stripped 5 bases from V and 4 bases from J, with 12 bases between. This clonotype occurred a few times. The antigen is unknown. Study-wide results and limits: Donors were not followed over many years; analysis was cross-sectional. Abundant beta clonotypes from cord blood had fewer insertions, unlike memory repertoires, which showed none. Compared with unrelated sharing, twin-shared out-of-frame alpha sequences had more low-probability sequences.

Each CDR3 protein is one row after TCRdb ran MiXCR on the 5' RACE reads. The data show approximately 630,000 distinct CDR3 sequences, less than 9% seen once. The sample was also reused in another study, on yellow fever vaccine responses in identical twins. This second report adds: Twins reportedly mounted vaccine T cell responses that seemed partly convergent, partly personalized.

Sample: PBMCs. This receptor was identified in a young woman in good health. The chain carries TRBV7-6 and TRBJ2-7; D not resolved. CDR3: CASSVGVGYEQYF. The CDR3 DNA follows: TGTGCCAGCAGCGTAGGTGTGGGGTACGAGCAGTACTTC.